These 6 T cell receptor beta chains share one sample of origin, sequenced in a study of cytomegalovirus exposure and HLA in healthy donors. PCR used 60 Vbeta primers and 13 Jbeta primers. Using immunoSEQ multiplex PCR, the repertoire was profiled, and TCRdb retains in-frame clones only, with some absent. The sample includes around 75,000 clones, approximately 78% of them seen just once. Specimen: PBMCs. The receptors were gathered from a man between 40 and 49 years old in good health and CMV-seronegative.

The V call is TRBV2, the J call TRBJ2-5, with 7 bases fitting TRBD2. This CDR3 has 14 amino acids. From germline, CDR1 is SNHLY and CDR2 FYNNEI. V lost 4 bases, J lost 5 bases, and 7 bases stayed unmatched. The CDR3 spells CASSATGGTETQYF. The CDR3 DNA follows: TGTGCCAGCAGTGCCACGGGGGGTACGGAGACCCAGTACTTC. Using reference TRBV2 and TRBJ2-5 for the parts outside the CDR3, the full variable domain is EPEVTQTPSHQVTQMGQEVILRCVPISNHLYFYWYRQILGQKVEFLVSFYNNEISEKSEIFDDQFSVERPDGSNFTLKIRSTKLEDSAMYFCASSATGGTETQYFGPGTRLLVL.

This chain uses TRBV29-1 with TRBJ2-1; 7 nucleotides align to TRBD1. Germline V gene data show CDR1 as SQVTM and CDR2 as ANQGSEA. The CDR3 extends over 14 amino acids. V shed 8 bases, J shed 3 bases, and the junction held 10 bases outside the gene matches. CDR3 residues: CSISTGISYNEQFF. The CDR3 bases are TGCAGCATATCGACAGGGATCAGCTACAATGAGCAGTTCTTC.

This clone was detected only once. The chain is built from TRBV29-1 and TRBJ2-7, with 11 bases that match TRBD2. The CDR3 is 13 amino acids. Germline lookup yields CDR1 SQVTM and CDR2 ANQGSEA. After removal of 5 bases from V and 6 bases from J, the junction contained 6 bases not matched to a gene. The CDR3 DNA is TGCAGCGTTTCTAGCGGGGGGACACGCGAGCAGTACTTC. Amino acid sequence: CSVSSGGTREQYF.

This sequence joins TRBV13 and TRBJ2-3, with 8 nucleotides matching TRBD2. The germline V gene encodes CDR1 PRHDT and CDR2 FYEKMQ (reference sequence). The CDR3 has 17 residues. V was pared by 5 bases and J by 8 bases, with 18 bases of the junction left unmatched. CDR3 region: CASSNRPGGEHRSTQYF. In DNA, the CDR3 is TGTGCCAGCAGCAATCGACCGGGGGGGGAGCACAGATCTACGCAGTATTTT.

This chain links TRBV5-1 with TRBJ2-1; D unclear. Germline V gives CDR1 SGHRS, CDR2 YFSETQ. The CDR3 runs 15 residues. V lost 0 bases to trimming and J lost 0 bases, with 7 bases between them. The CDR3 sequence: CASSLDASSYNEQFF. CDR3 in DNA: TGCGCCAGCAGCTTGGACGCGAGCTCCTACAATGAGCAGTTCTTC.

The V call is TRBV7-2, the J call TRBJ1-2; the D gene is possibly TRBD1 (5 bases). Germline CDR1 reads SGHTA; CDR2 reads FQGNSA. The CDR3 sequence is 13 residues long. The V end lost 0 bases, the J end lost 3 bases, and 5 bases lay between the germline ends. CDR3: CASSLAGDYGYTF. The DNA of the CDR3 is TGTGCCAGCAGCTTAGCAGGGGACTATGGCTACACCTTC.